The rows below give T cell receptor beta chains drawn from one sample of a study of T cells in Graves' hyperthyroidism and ophthalmopathy. Using its own MiXCR run on the multiplex PCR reads, TCRdb lists one record per CDR3 protein. There are fewer than 650,000 distinct CDR3 sequences in the sample; over 45% occur only once, and around two fifths lies in the top ten. The sample taken for sequencing was peripheral blood or thyroid tissue (not recorded which). These receptors all stem from an adult woman with Graves' disease, either hyperthyroidism or ophthalmopathy (not recorded which). The CDR3 runs from the conserved cysteine through the conserved F or W. D genes are given only for firm matches. Expanded clones get a size class; other rows say once, few or many, or leave the size out.

J: TRBJ2-2; D: TRBD2; V: TRBV20-1; size: many; CDR3: CSAQRSGSTGELFF; DNA: TGCAGTGCTCAACGGAGCGGGAGCACCGGGGAGCTGTTTTTT
J: TRBJ2-7; D: -; V: TRBV20-1; size: many; CDR3: CSASNYEQYF; DNA: TGCAGTGCTAGCAACTACGAGCAGTACTTC
J: TRBJ1-5; D: -; V: TRBV3-1; size: many; CDR3: CASSPKYSNQPQHF; DNA: TGTGCCAGCAGCCCAAAGTATAGCAATCAGCCCCAGCATTTT
J: TRBJ1-1; D: -; V: TRBV2; size: -; CDR3: CASSEGISEAFF; DNA: TGTGCCAGCAGTGAGGGGATCTCGGAAGCTTTCTTT
J: TRBJ2-7; D: TRBD1; V: TRBV7-9; size: -; CDR3: CASSEGQGDYEQYF; DNA: TGTGCCAGCAGCGAAGGACAGGGTGATTACGAGCAGTACTTC
J: TRBJ1-6; D: -; V: TRBV20-1; size: few; CDR3: CSAISRSIYNSPLHF; DNA: TGCAGTGCAATTTCCAGGTCCATCTATAATTCACCCCTCCACTTT
J: TRBJ1-6; D: TRBD1; V: TRBV20-1; size: -; CDR3: CSAATGDNSPLHF; DNA: TGCAGTGCCGCGACAGGGGATAATTCACCCCTCCACTTT
J: TRBJ1-5; D: -; V: TRBV12-3/TRBV12-4; size: -; CDR3: CASSFSLWRPQHF; DNA: TGTGCCAGCAGTTTCTCATTATGGCGGCCCCAGCATTTT
J: TRBJ1-2; D: TRBD1; V: TRBV5-1; size: -; CDR3: CASSTRQGEGYTF; DNA: TGCGCCAGCAGCACCCGACAGGGCGAAGGCTACACCTTC
J: TRBJ1-6; D: -; V: TRBV7-8; size: few; CDR3: CASSFGSGATSRSPLHF; DNA: TGTGCCAGCAGCTTCGGGTCAGGGGCTACAAGTCGTTCACCCCTCCACTTT
J: TRBJ2-7; D: TRBD2; V: TRBV29-1; size: many; CDR3: CSASRASGRDEQYF; DNA: TGCAGCGCCTCAAGGGCTAGCGGGAGAGACGAGCAGTACTTC
J: TRBJ1-1; D: -; V: TRBV12-3/TRBV12-4; size: -; CDR3: CATSLPGREAFF; DNA: TGTGCCACCTCCTTACCGGGCCGAGAAGCTTTCTTT
J: TRBJ1-3; D: -; V: TRBV7-2; size: many; CDR3: CASSFRTAGGNTIYF; DNA: TGTGCCAGCAGCTTTCGGACAGCCGGCGGTAACACCATATATTTT
J: TRBJ2-5; D: -; V: TRBV6-5; size: -; CDR3: CASTLDGETQYF; DNA: TGTGCCAGCACCCTAGACGGGGAGACCCAGTACTTC
J: TRBJ2-7; D: TRBD1; V: TRBV2; size: few; CDR3: CALVTGTESYEQYF; DNA: TGTGCCTTAGTAACCGGGACAGAATCCTACGAGCAGTACTTC
J: TRBJ2-7; D: TRBD2; V: TRBV12-3/TRBV12-4; size: many; CDR3: CASSRLAGPVEQYF; DNA: TGTGCCAGCAGCCGACTAGCGGGACCCGTCGAGCAGTACTTC
J: TRBJ1-4; D: -; V: TRBV30; size: many; CDR3: CAWSVDRPGNEKLFF; DNA: TGTGCCTGGAGTGTAGACCGACCTGGTAATGAAAAACTGTTTTTT
J: TRBJ1-5; D: -; V: TRBV7-8; size: many; CDR3: CASSLASNQPQHF; DNA: TGTGCCAGCAGCTTAGCAAGCAATCAGCCCCAGCATTTT
J: TRBJ1-5; D: -; V: TRBV2; size: -; CDR3: CASKRASGINQPQHF; DNA: TGTGCCAGCAAGAGGGCCTCAGGAATTAATCAGCCCCAGCATTTT
J: TRBJ2-5; D: -; V: TRBV7-9; size: many; CDR3: CASSSSGQETQYF; DNA: TGTGCCAGCAGCTCGTCAGGGCAGGAGACCCAGTACTTC
J: TRBJ1-1; D: -; V: TRBV7-8; size: -; CDR3: CASSPGDKNTEAFF; DNA: TGTGCCAGCAGCCCAGGGGACAAGAACACTGAAGCTTTCTTT
J: TRBJ2-6; D: -; V: TRBV29-1; size: -; CDR3: CSVLVGDGANVLTF; DNA: TGCAGCGTCTTGGTGGGTGACGGGGCCAACGTCCTGACTTTC
J: TRBJ1-3; D: TRBD1; V: TRBV11-2; size: -; CDR3: CASSTGTGVGNTIYF; DNA: TGTGCCAGCAGCACCGGGACAGGGGTGGGAAACACCATATATTTT
J: TRBJ2-5; D: TRBD2; V: TRBV7-9; size: few; CDR3: CASSQGLAGAQYF; DNA: TGTGCCAGCAGCCAGGGACTAGCGGGAGCCCAGTACTTC
J: TRBJ1-4; D: -; V: TRBV20-1; size: -; CDR3: CSARDRQGSYEKLFF; DNA: TGCAGTGCTAGAGATAGGCAGGGGTCGTATGAAAAACTGTTTTTT
J: TRBJ1-5; D: -; V: TRBV20-1; size: once; CDR3: CSAQRGGNQPQHF; DNA: TGCAGTGCCCAGCGTGGGGGCAATCAGCCCCAGCATTTT
J: TRBJ2-6; D: -; V: TRBV4-1; size: many; CDR3: CASSQFRGGANVLTF; DNA: TGCGCCAGCAGCCAATTCCGTGGGGGGGCCAACGTCCTGACTTTC
J: TRBJ1-2; D: -; V: TRBV6-1; size: -; CDR3: CASSEGRDGRTF; DNA: TGTGCCAGCAGCGAGGGCAGGGATGGTCGCACCTTC
J: TRBJ2-7; D: TRBD2; V: TRBV11-2; size: -; CDR3: CASSPAGTSISYEQYF; DNA: TGTGCCAGCAGCCCTGCCGGGACTAGCATCTCCTACGAGCAGTACTTC
J: TRBJ2-5; D: -; V: TRBV7-9; size: many; CDR3: CASSVGQEETQYF; DNA: TGTGCCAGCAGCGTAGGACAAGAAGAGACCCAGTACTTC
J: TRBJ1-1; D: -; V: TRBV29-1; size: -; CDR3: CSVVRGELNTEAFF; DNA: TGCAGCGTTGTAAGGGGGGAACTGAACACTGAAGCTTTCTTT
J: TRBJ2-5; D: -; V: TRBV7-7; size: few; CDR3: CASSLEWQDQETQYF; DNA: TGTGCTAGCAGCTTAGAGTGGCAAGACCAAGAGACCCAGTACTTC
J: TRBJ1-1; D: TRBD1; V: TRBV29-1; size: few; CDR3: CSSQGRGTEAFF; DNA: TGCAGCTCACAGGGGAGAGGAACTGAAGCTTTCTTT
J: TRBJ2-2; D: -; V: TRBV6-1; size: many; CDR3: CASRRSSNTGELFF; DNA: TGTGCCAGCAGGAGGTCCTCGAACACCGGGGAGCTGTTTTTT
J: TRBJ2-5; D: -; V: TRBV5-1; size: many; CDR3: CASSAVEMETQYF; DNA: TGCGCCAGCAGTGCGGTGGAGATGGAGACCCAGTACTTC
J: TRBJ2-7; D: TRBD1; V: TRBV20-1; size: many; CDR3: CSANQGQSYEQYF; DNA: TGCAGTGCTAATCAGGGACAGTCCTACGAGCAGTACTTC
J: TRBJ2-7; D: TRBD2; V: TRBV20-1; size: many; CDR3: CSASGLAGGLYEQYF; DNA: TGCAGTGCTAGCGGACTAGCGGGAGGGCTGTACGAGCAGTACTTC
J: TRBJ1-5; D: -; V: TRBV15; size: many; CDR3: CATSRDRVVQPQHF; DNA: TGTGCCACCAGCAGAGATAGGGTGGTTCAGCCCCAGCATTTT
J: TRBJ2-3; D: -; V: TRBV2; size: -; CDR3: CASNSYGSADTQYF; DNA: TGTGCCAGCAATTCGTACGGGTCCGCAGATACGCAGTATTTT
J: TRBJ1-6; D: TRBD1; V: TRBV2; size: -; CDR3: CASSGTGGLNSPLHF; DNA: TGTGCCAGCAGTGGGACAGGAGGTTTAAATTCACCCCTCCACTTT
J: TRBJ2-7; D: -; V: TRBV24-1; size: -; CDR3: CATSDAGWSYEQYF; DNA: TGTGCCACCAGTGATGCCGGGTGGTCCTACGAGCAGTACTTC
J: TRBJ1-2; D: -; V: TRBV5-6; size: -; CDR3: CASSSRDDGYTF; DNA: TGTGCCAGCAGCTCACGGGACGATGGCTACACCTTC
J: TRBJ1-2; D: -; V: TRBV5-8; size: -; CDR3: CASSRMPQGHGYTF; DNA: TGTGCCAGCAGCCGAATGCCCCAGGGACATGGCTACACCTTC
J: TRBJ1-5; D: -; V: TRBV19; size: many; CDR3: CASSPGPANQPQHF; DNA: TGTGCCAGTAGTCCAGGGCCGGCGAATCAGCCCCAGCATTTT
J: TRBJ1-3; D: TRBD1; V: TRBV7-9; size: -; CDR3: CASSLGPLGQGNTIYF; DNA: TGTGCCAGCAGCTTAGGTCCATTGGGACAGGGGAACACCATATATTTT
J: TRBJ2-5; D: -; V: TRBV5-4; size: -; CDR3: CATMRVAETQYF; DNA: TGTGCCACTATGAGAGTGGCAGAGACCCAGTACTTC